Described below is a single TCR beta chain sequence and its context. Both 60 Vbeta primers and 13 Jbeta primers went into the PCR. TCRdb keeps only in-frame clones here, not all; method: immunoSEQ multiplex PCR. The table lists approximately 240,000 clones, 82% of them singletons, with 4.5% to 6% in the top ten. This entry belongs to a study of cytomegalovirus exposure and HLA in healthy donors. The CDR3 sequence is 11 residues long. V shed 5 bases and J shed 6 bases, with 8 bases lying between them. From germline, CDR1 is SQVTM and CDR2 ANQGSEA. The TCR originated in a woman between 40 and 55 years old in good health and CMV-seropositive. The V gene is TRBV29-1, the J gene TRBJ2-4; weak D call: TRBD2 (6 bases). Sequencing used PBMCs. The CDR3 protein is CSVLGGNIQYF. DNA for the CDR3: TGCAGCGTTCTCGGGGGAAACATTCAGTACTTC.